A single sample is the source of the 5 T cell receptor beta chains below, sequenced in a study of PD-L1 blockade in urothelial cancer. Time point denoted: pretreatment peripheral blood. Only in-frame clones appear in the TCRdb table, and some are missing; sequencing was by immunoSEQ multiplex PCR. The sample has tens of thousands of clones, around four fifths seen once. Here the sequenced sample was PBMCs, taken around atezolizumab (anti-PD-L1) treatment. Receptor source: a man in his forties or fifties with urothelial cancer.

In its sample, this clone was seen a few times. The chain has TRBV18 and TRBJ1-1; TRBD1 might be the D (6 bases). The ends were cut back, 3 bases at V and 8 bases at J, with 13 bases in the middle. CDR1 KGHSH and CDR2 LQKENI come from the germline V gene. The CDR3 runs to 13 residues. The CDR3 region is CASSPRGGEEAFF. CDR3 nucleotides: TGTGCCAGCTCACCGAGGGGGGGCGAAGAAGCTTTCTTT.

V usage is TRBV2 and J usage is TRBJ1-2; D might be TRBD1 (5 bases). The germline V gene encodes CDR1 SNHLY and CDR2 FYNNEI. Trimming took off 8 bases at V and 3 bases at J, with 13 bases between the two ends. This CDR3 is 13 amino acids long. For the CDR3, the DNA is TGTGCCAGCGGCCAACAGGAACACTATGGCTACACCTTC. Protein sequence: CASGQQEHYGYTF.

The chain uses TRBV7-9 and TRBJ2-2, with TRBD2 matching 10 bases. The CDR3 has 15 residues. The V gene's germline CDR1 is SEHNR and CDR2 FQNEAQ (reference sequence). After removal of 4 bases from V and 5 bases from J, the junction contained 4 bases not matched to a gene. The CDR3 nucleotides read TGTGCCAGCAGCTCCCTAGCGGGAGATACCGGGGAGCTGTTTTTT. Its protein product is CASSSLAGDTGELFF.

The rearrangement links TRBV29-1 to TRBJ1-1; D gene unclear. The CDR3 runs 12 residues. In germline, CDR1 is SQVTM, CDR2 ANQGSEA. V lost 4 bases to trimming and J lost 2 bases, with 8 bases between them. The DNA for the CDR3 is TGCAGCGTTGTAGCAGCAAACACTGAAGCTTTCTTT. Translated: CSVVAANTEAFF.

The chain has TRBV9 and TRBJ2-3; no reliable D call. The germline V gene has CDR1 SGDLS and CDR2 YYNGEE. This CDR3 has 13 residues. Trimming took off 3 bases at V and 3 bases at J, with 8 bases between the two ends. CDR3 protein: CASSGLGTDTQYF. In DNA form, the CDR3 reads TGTGCCAGCAGCGGTCTCGGGACAGATACGCAGTATTTT.